A selection of T cell receptor beta chains follows, all from one sample in a study of T cell responses to AZD1222 COVID-19 vaccine. The data were produced by immunoSEQ multiplex PCR, yet TCRdb's version contains in-frame clones alone and is incomplete. The data contain roughly 180,000 clones, 91% of them singletons. The input for sequencing was peripheral blood, taken 28 days after the second AZD1222 dose. The receptor set was obtained from an adult who received the AZD1222 COVID-19 vaccine. Both conserved end residues are part of each CDR3. The order of the fields is V gene, J gene, CDR3 protein.

TRBV6-1	TRBJ2-2	CASSEGHLSGELFF
TRBV6-1	TRBJ2-7	CASSEAWWGYEQYF
TRBV6-2/TRBV6-3	TRBJ2-1	CASSLSGGASSRNEQFF
TRBV6-5	TRBJ1-6	CASRSPGTGNSPLHF
TRBV6-5	TRBJ1-1	CASSYSGGRNTEAFF
TRBV19	TRBJ2-1	CASNSGDSYNEQFF
TRBV30	TRBJ2-7	CAYLRDSSYEQYF
TRBV3-1/TRBV3-2	TRBJ1-6	CASSPGLMSSYNSPLHF
TRBV12-3/TRBV12-4	TRBJ1-2	CASSLGLRYGYTF
TRBV24-1	TRBJ2-1	CASQGEGNEQFF
TRBV30	TRBJ2-4	CAWSMGTGGAKNIQYF
TRBV7-8	TRBJ1-4	CASSLDSEGRDGGEKLFF
TRBV7-3	TRBJ2-7	CASSLHSGPSYEQYF
TRBV19	TRBJ2-1	CASRTSLNEQFF
TRBV12-3/TRBV12-4	TRBJ1-1	CASSFQGTEAFF
TRBV18	TRBJ1-2	CASSLQGYGYTF
TRBV7-8	TRBJ2-2	CASSYDFDPTGELFF
TRBV30	TRBJ1-5	CAWSPAIDGNQPQHF
TRBV27	TRBJ1-5	CASSSQLSNQPQHF
TRBV30	TRBJ2-1	CAWWLRRGGYNEQFF
TRBV5-1	TRBJ1-1	CASSLVQAVSKAFF
TRBV5-4	TRBJ2-7	CASSPQLAGVNEQYF
TRBV6-1	TRBJ1-2	CASSEAPGNYGYTF
TRBV5-1	TRBJ2-3	CASSLTSVADTQYF
TRBV3-1/TRBV3-2	TRBJ1-1	CASSPTEGLNTEAFF
TRBV6-4	TRBJ1-2	CASSDSGDAHGYTF
TRBV2	TRBJ2-3	CASSEGSGGFLTDTQYF
TRBV24-1	TRBJ2-4	CATSEPDRGWRAKNIQYF
TRBV11-3	TRBJ1-1	CASSFRDGEAFF
TRBV7-9	TRBJ2-6	CASSPTRPGANVLTF
TRBV19	TRBJ1-1	CASSMDRGTEAFF
TRBV5-6	TRBJ2-7	CASSSLLEKKQYF
TRBV7-8	TRBJ2-1	CASSFLLAGFNEQFF
TRBV29-1	TRBJ1-1	CSVAPQTGRAEAFF
TRBV4-2	TRBJ2-6	CASSFWTGGISGANVLTF
TRBV9	TRBJ2-1	CASSSHSVTYNEQFF
TRBV19	TRBJ1-2	CASSTPQGGMYGYTF
TRBV7-2	TRBJ1-5	CASSLGGVEPQHF
TRBV12-3/TRBV12-4	TRBJ2-1	CASSPTSGGPFF
TRBV3-1/TRBV3-2	TRBJ1-3	CASSQGGAGNTIYF
TRBV18	TRBJ1-1	CASSPQTGRRRTEAFF
TRBV5-8	TRBJ2-2	CASSLIQGASTGELFF
TRBV30	TRBJ2-1	CAWSRLGTRNEQFF
TRBV27	TRBJ2-1	CASSSEREGQDEQFF
TRBV18	TRBJ2-2	CASSPAVANTGELFF
TRBV5-1	TRBJ1-2	CASSLVQDGYTF
TRBV7-3	TRBJ2-7	CASSPVGLTPSYEQYF
TRBV6-5	TRBJ1-3	CASSYGGSGNTIYF